Presented here are 27 T cell receptor beta chains from one specimen sequenced in a study of T-cell memory formation after mild COVID-19. In TCRdb, the 5' RACE reads were re-called with MiXCR into one record per CDR3 protein. Of hundreds of thousands of distinct CDR3 sequences listed, about a fifth are singletons. Source material: PBMCs or a T cell subset sorted from them (not recorded which). Receptors originate from an adult woman who had mild COVID-19 (a few samples of this study predate the infection). Cell type and time point are not known.

The rearrangement uses TRBV11-3 and TRBJ2-7; 7 bases map to TRBD1. With V trimmed by 5 bases and J by 3 bases, 4 bases remained unmatched. The germline V gene has CDR1 SGHNT and CDR2 YENEEA. The CDR3 consists of 13 residues. CDR3 loop: CASSRGQFYEQYF. The CDR3 nucleotides read TGTGCCAGCAGCCGGGGACAGTTCTACGAGCAGTACTTC.

This clonotype came up a few times. The chain links TRBV24-1 to TRBJ1-5; D is undetermined. Germline-derived CDR1 and CDR2 are KGHDR and SFDVKD. The V and J ends lost 7 bases and 6 bases respectively, with 12 bases between them. This CDR3 region has 13 residues. CDR3 loop: CATSSRGVQPQHF. CDR3 DNA: TGTGCCACCAGCTCCCGGGGAGTTCAGCCCCAGCATTTT.

The V call is TRBV20-1, the J call TRBJ2-7; D uncertain. Trimming pared 1 base from V and 0 bases from J, leaving 13 bases between. The germline CDR1 and CDR2 sequences are DFQATT and SNEGSKA (reference sequence). The length of the CDR3 is 15 residues. The CDR3 DNA reads TGCAGTGCTAGAGTGGAAAAGGAGAGCTCCTACGAGCAGTACTTC. Protein product: CSARVEKESSYEQYF.

This sequence joins TRBV20-1 and TRBJ2-1; a possible D gene is TRBD2 (7 bases). With 6 bases removed from V and 0 bases from J, the gap between germline ends came to 18 bases. This CDR3 is built from 16 residues. The germline V gene encodes CDR1 DFQATT and CDR2 SNEGSKA (reference sequence). The CDR3 region has the DNA TGCAGTGCCAATAGAGGGGGGGCCAGCTCCTACAATGAGCAGTTCTTC. Its protein is CSANRGGASSYNEQFF.

CDR3 residues: CSALEGTFTDTQYF. The CDR3 DNA reads as TGCAGTGCCCTAGAAGGGACATTCACAGATACGCAGTATTTT. The chain combines TRBV20-1 with TRBJ2-3; the D gene is possibly TRBD1 (6 bases). Trimming removed 6 bases at V and 2 bases at J, with 15 bases between. The CDR3 has 14 amino acids. Germline assignment: CDR1 DFQATT and CDR2 SNEGSKA (reference sequence).

In DNA, the CDR3 is TGTGCCAGTAGTCTCCGGACCTTCGACGAGCAGTACTTC. It specifies CASSLRTFDEQYF. The chain is built from TRBV19 and TRBJ2-7; D is unclear. There are 13 residues in the CDR3. The germline gives CDR1 LNHDA, CDR2 SQIVND (reference sequence). V was clipped by 5 bases and J by 5 bases, with 13 bases between them.

The chain has TRBV7-3 and TRBJ2-2; D call uncertain. The CDR3 totals 13 residues. Germline-derived CDR1 and CDR2 are SGHTA and FQGTGA. V shed 5 bases and J shed 5 bases, with 9 bases lying between them. CDR3 residues: CASSHQKTGELFF. The CDR3, as DNA: TGTGCCAGCAGCCATCAAAAGACCGGGGAGCTGTTTTTT. The full variable domain, its missing parts supplied by reference TRBV7-3 and TRBJ2-2, is GAGVSQTPSNKVTEKGKYVELRCDPISGHTALYWYRQSLGQGPEFLIYFQGTGAADDSGLPNDRFFAVRPEGSVSTLKIQRTERGDSAVYLCASSHQKTGELFFGEGSRLTVL.

The CDR3 loop reads CASSPRWGEAFF. The CDR3 DNA reads TGTGCCAGCAGCCCTAGATGGGGTGAAGCTTTCTTT. V is TRBV7-9 and J is TRBJ1-1, with D unclear. Trimming removed 5 bases from V and 7 bases from J, with 11 bases in between. Germline V lookup: CDR1 SEHNR, CDR2 FQNEAQ (reference sequence). The CDR3 length is 12 residues.

This clonotype came up a few times. The J gene is TRBJ1-2, the V gene TRBV10-3; TRBD1 is a possible D gene (5 bases). The CDR3 runs to 12 residues. From germline, CDR1 is ENHRY and CDR2 SYGVKD. Between the trimmed V and J ends, which lost 2 bases and 6 bases, there was a span of 7 bases. CDR3 nucleotides: TGTGCCATCAGTGAGGGGGGACATGGCTACACCTTC. It encodes CAISEGGHGYTF.

The rearrangement uses TRBV27 and TRBJ2-5, with 9 bases that match TRBD1. The CDR3 is 16 residues long. Trimming took 5 bases from V and 2 from J; bases not matched to a gene: 9. From germline, CDR1 is MNHEY and CDR2 SMNVEV (reference sequence). This CDR3 is CASSRSRDRAQETQYF. CDR3 sequence (DNA): TGTGCCAGCAGTCGCTCCCGGGACAGGGCTCAAGAGACCCAGTACTTC.

This clonotype was seen more than once but under ten times. This rearrangement joins TRBV2 to TRBJ2-5; 11 bases match TRBD1. The CDR3 consists of 14 residues. The V and J ends lost 6 bases and 4 bases, in that order; junction bases with no gene match: 4. Germline CDR1 and CDR2: SNHLY and FYNNEI. The CDR3: CASRPGTGGETQYF. The CDR3, as DNA: TGTGCCAGCAGGCCCGGGACAGGGGGAGAGACCCAGTACTTC.

This clonotype was seen a few times. J is TRBJ2-7 and V is TRBV9; 8 bases line up with TRBD2. Looked up from germline, CDR1 is SGDLS and CDR2 is YYNGEE. V dropped 3 bases and J dropped 2; count of bases not matched to a gene: 4. CDR3 length equals 14 residues. CDR3 protein: CASSAGGGAYEQYF. The CDR3 bases are TGTGCCAGCAGCGCCGGGGGGGGCGCCTACGAGCAGTACTTC. Based on the CDR3 plus reference TRBV9 and TRBJ2-7, the full variable domain is DSGVTQTPKHLITATGQRVTLRCSPRSGDLSVYWYQQSLDQGLQFLIQYYNGEERAKGNILERFSAQQFPDLHSELNLSSLELGDSALYFCASSAGGGAYEQYFGPGTRLTVT.

This clonotype was picked up a small number of times. The chain has TRBV7-9 and TRBJ2-1, with unresolved D. The CDR3 spans 14 residues. Germline V CDR1 and CDR2: SEHNR, FQNEAQ (reference sequence). Trimming stripped 2 bases from V and 6 bases from J, with 11 bases between. The CDR3 DNA reads TGTGCCAGCAGCTTACCGACGACGACCAATGAGCAGTTCTTC. It specifies CASSLPTTTNEQFF.

The genes are TRBV5-1 and TRBJ2-3; 8 nucleotides agree with TRBD2. Trimming took 0 bases from V and 5 from J; bases not matched to a gene: 8. The CDR3 is 16 amino acids. Germline V CDR1 and CDR2: SGHRS, YFSETQ. The CDR3 protein is CASSLAVSGGVDTQYF. In DNA form, the CDR3 reads TGCGCCAGCAGCTTGGCGGTGAGCGGGGGCGTAGATACGCAGTATTTT.

This chain links TRBV18 with TRBJ1-1; D remains unclear. The CDR3 is made up of 13 amino acids. CDR1 and CDR2 from the germline V gene are KGHSH and LQKENI. The V end lost 4 bases, the J end lost 10 bases, and 16 bases lay between the germline ends. The CDR3 nucleotides are TGTGCCAGCTCACGGGAGAGGGCGGAGGGAGCTTTCTTT. Translating it yields CASSRERAEGAFF. The full variable domain, in which reference TRBV18 and TRBJ1-1 provide the parts outside the CDR3, is NAGVMQNPRHLVRRRGQEARLRCSPMKGHSHVYWYRQLPEEGLKFMVYLQKENIIDESGMPKERFSAEFPKEGPSILRIQQVVRGDSAAYFCASSRERAEGAFFGQGTRLTVV.

The chain carries TRBV7-9 and TRBJ1-4; D may be TRBD1 (5 bases). The CDR3 contains 12 residues. Germline CDR1 reads SEHNR; CDR2 reads FQNEAQ (reference sequence). Trimming took off 6 bases at V and 5 bases at J, with 7 bases between the two ends. The CDR3 is CASRDMNEKLFF. The CDR3 coding sequence is TGTGCCAGCAGGGACATGAATGAAAAACTGTTTTTT.

This clonotype has just a few counts. This rearrangement joins TRBV24-1 to TRBJ1-2; 7 bases are a match to TRBD1. Unmatched junction bases numbered 12, after V lost 0 bases and J lost 0 bases. Per the germline V gene, CDR1 is KGHDR and CDR2 is SFDVKD. The CDR3 sequence is 19 residues long. The CDR3 reads CATSDLPRGGGLANYGYTF. The CDR3 DNA follows: TGTGCCACCAGTGATTTGCCCCGGGGAGGGGGCCTCGCTAACTATGGCTACACCTTC.

The V and J genes are TRBV7-2 and TRBJ2-3; D is perhaps TRBD1 (5 bases). From germline, CDR1 is SGHTA and CDR2 FQGNSA. Trimming pared 2 bases from V and 0 bases from J, leaving 9 bases between. CDR3 length: 15 residues. CDR3: CASSLWQGSTDTQYF. As DNA, the CDR3 is TGTGCCAGCAGCTTATGGCAGGGTAGCACAGATACGCAGTATTTT.

This clonotype was detected only a few times. The chain joins TRBV5-1 to TRBJ1-2; D call uncertain. V was trimmed by 0 bases and J by 7 bases, leaving 13 bases between them. The CDR3 totals 14 residues. Germline lookup yields CDR1 SGHRS and CDR2 YFSETQ. CDR3 in amino acids: CASSLVEAPGGYTF. The CDR3 bases are TGCGCCAGCAGCTTGGTGGAGGCGCCCGGTGGCTACACCTTC.

This clonotype turned up a few times. V is TRBV7-6 and J is TRBJ2-3, with 7 nucleotides matching TRBD2. Germline trimming cut 1 base from V and 3 bases from J; bases unmatched to any gene: 4. This CDR3 contains 15 residues. From germline, CDR1 is SGHVS and CDR2 FNYEAQ. The CDR3 bases are TGTGCCAGCAGCTTAGGGGAGGGAGTGACAGATACGCAGTATTTT. This encodes CASSLGEGVTDTQYF.

This clonotype appeared many times. V gene TRBV20-1 combines with J gene TRBJ2-3; D possibly matches TRBD1 or TRBD2 (5 bases each). Between the trimmed V and J ends, which lost 5 bases and 2 bases, there was a span of 11 bases. CDR1 DFQATT and CDR2 SNEGSKA come from the germline V gene (reference sequence). The length of the CDR3 is 13 residues. The CDR3 DNA reads as TGCAGTGCTCGGGACGGATACACAGATACGCAGTATTTT. This codes for CSARDGYTDTQYF.

This clonotype was observed many times. The chain recombines TRBV11-2 with TRBJ1-1; D perhaps matches TRBD1 (6 bases). V was cut by 0 bases and J by 4 bases, with 9 bases left in between. The length of the CDR3 is 14 residues. Germline V lookup: CDR1 SGHAT, CDR2 FQNNGV. This CDR3 reads CASSLDPGATEAFF. CDR3 DNA: TGTGCCAGCAGCTTAGATCCGGGGGCCACTGAAGCTTTCTTT.

This clonotype was seen a handful of times. The chain is built from TRBV27 and TRBJ2-7; no clear D gene. CDR1 and CDR2 (germline): MNHEY, SMNVEV (reference sequence). Deletions cut 8 bases from V and 2 bases from J, with 19 bases between. The CDR3 is 15 amino acids. CDR3 in DNA: TGTGCCAGCGGCCCCTCCGGAATAGGTCCCTACGAGCAGTACTTC. Its protein product is CASGPSGIGPYEQYF.

About this clonotype itself: A much larger clone lies a single base off, so this may be a read error. J is TRBJ2-7 and V is TRBV12-3 or TRBV12-4; TRBD2 agrees at 10 bases. CDR3 length equals 15 residues. CDR3 region: CGSSSSGRAGNEQYF. Here the CDR3 DNA reads TGTGGCAGCAGTTCCAGCGGGAGGGCCGGAAACGAGCAGTACTTC.

This clonotype has just a few counts. The J gene is TRBJ2-1, the V gene TRBV5-5; D tentatively reads TRBD1 or TRBD2 (5 bases each). V lost 1 base, J lost 9 bases, and 20 bases lay in between. This CDR3 region has 16 residues. Germline lookup yields CDR1 SGHKS and CDR2 YYEKEE (reference sequence). The CDR3 reads CASSLILVGARVEQFF. The CDR3 DNA is TGTGCCAGCAGCTTGATACTAGTTGGGGCTCGGGTTGAGCAGTTCTTC.

The V gene is TRBV7-8, the J gene TRBJ2-3; 7 bases map to TRBD2. With 3 bases clipped from V and 5 bases from J, the junction kept 11 bases outside the gene matches. Germline CDR1 and CDR2: SGHVS and FQNEAQ. The CDR3 length is 16 residues. The CDR3 loop is CASSFQTSRRGDTQYF. The CDR3, as DNA: TGTGCCAGCAGCTTCCAGACTAGCCGGCGTGGAGATACGCAGTATTTT.

This rearrangement joins TRBV7-9 to TRBJ1-2; tentatively, D is TRBD1 (5 bases). Trimming shortened V by 5 bases and J by 3 bases, and 16 bases separated the two germline ends. The CDR3 loop spans 15 amino acids. Germline CDR1 SEHNR, CDR2 FQNEAQ (reference sequence). The CDR3 region has the DNA TGTGCCAGCAGCCCTCGTGGCAGGGATGACTATGGCTACACCTTC. Its translation is CASSPRGRDDYGYTF.